These T cell receptor beta chains were read from a single sample in a study of identical twins. TCRdb re-derived calls from the 5' RACE reads in MiXCR, one entry per CDR3 protein. Of some 600,000 distinct CDR3 sequences listed, 7.1% are singletons. This same sample was also part of a study on yellow fever vaccine responses in identical twins.

The sequenced sample was PBMCs. The receptors were sampled from a woman younger than 30 in good health. Each CDR3 is given with its conserved first and last residue. Fields, in order: V gene, D gene, J gene, clone size, CDR3 DNA, CDR3 protein. D genes are given only for firm matches. A clone size is listed for some rows: how often the clone was seen (once, few, many), or a class if it is expanded.

V: TRBV7-3; D: NA; J: TRBJ2-1; size: few; DNA: TGTGCCAGCAGCTCGGGACTCCACAATGAGCAGTTCTTC; CDR3: CASSSGLHNEQFF
V: TRBV24-1; D: NA; J: TRBJ2-1; size: NA; DNA: TGTGGGACCTGTGATTTGCAACTCAATACCGCCAGGGGCGAAACCTACAATGAGCAGTTCTTC; CDR3: CGTCDLQLNTARGETYNEQFF
V: TRBV14; D: NA; J: TRBJ2-2; size: NA; DNA: TGTGCCAGCAGCCAAGATCGGACTCTGCCGTGGGACTGTTTCACCGGGGAGCTGTTTTTT; CDR3: CASSQDRTLPWDCFTGELFF
V: TRBV4-1; D: NA; J: TRBJ2-1; size: NA; DNA: TGCGCCAGCAGCCAAGGCCCTGGGGGCCTGGGACAATCGCGGAATGAGCAGTTCTTC; CDR3: CASSQGPGGLGQSRNEQFF
V: TRBV7-9; D: TRBD1; J: TRBJ2-3; size: many; DNA: TGTGCCAGCAGCGGACGACAGGGATCAACAGATACGCAGTATTTT; CDR3: CASSGRQGSTDTQYF
V: TRBV12-3/TRBV12-4; D: NA; J: TRBJ2-5; size: many; DNA: TGTGCCAGCTGGGACGTACGAGAAGAGACCCAGTACTTC; CDR3: CASWDVREETQYF
V: TRBV4-2; D: TRBD2; J: TRBJ2-1; size: few; DNA: TGTGCCAGCAGCCAAGATCAAGCGGGACGCTCCTACAATGAGCAGTTCTTC; CDR3: CASSQDQAGRSYNEQFF
V: TRBV27; D: NA; J: TRBJ1-3; size: few; DNA: TGTGCCAGCAGTTTATCAGGGGCATTCTCTGGAAACACCATATATTTT; CDR3: CASSLSGAFSGNTIYF
V: TRBV4-1; D: TRBD1; J: TRBJ1-2; size: NA; DNA: TGCGCCAGCAGCCAAGACGCGGACAGGGGGGACTATGGCTACACCTTC; CDR3: CASSQDADRGDYGYTF
V: TRBV6-5; D: NA; J: TRBJ2-2; size: NA; DNA: TGTGCCAGCAGTTACGTCGTGGGGGGTCGCACCGGGGAGCTGTTTTTT; CDR3: CASSYVVGGRTGELFF
V: TRBV5-1; D: NA; J: TRBJ1-2; size: few; DNA: TGCGCCAGCAGCTTGGGTAGAGGATTATATGGCTACACCTTC; CDR3: CASSLGRGLYGYTF
V: TRBV2; D: TRBD2; J: TRBJ2-2; size: few; DNA: TGTGCCAGACGGTCAGCGGGGGCCACCGGGGAGCTGTTTTTT; CDR3: CARRSAGATGELFF
V: TRBV2; D: TRBD2; J: TRBJ2-3; size: NA; DNA: TGTACCAGCAGTCCTAAACGAGGACTAGCGGGAGCCAGGGATACGCAGTATTTT; CDR3: CTSSPKRGLAGARDTQYF
V: TRBV10-3; D: NA; J: TRBJ2-5; size: NA; DNA: TGTGCCATCAGGGGGTTCCAAGAGACCCAGTACTTC; CDR3: CAIRGFQETQYF
V: TRBV6-2/TRBV6-3; D: NA; J: TRBJ2-1; size: many; DNA: TGTGCCAGCGTTCCCTCTAGCGCCCATGAGCAGTTCTTC; CDR3: CASVPSSAHEQFF
V: TRBV28; D: NA; J: TRBJ2-7; size: many; DNA: TGTGCCAGCAGTTTAGGAGGGACTCCAAACTACGAGCAGTACTTC; CDR3: CASSLGGTPNYEQYF